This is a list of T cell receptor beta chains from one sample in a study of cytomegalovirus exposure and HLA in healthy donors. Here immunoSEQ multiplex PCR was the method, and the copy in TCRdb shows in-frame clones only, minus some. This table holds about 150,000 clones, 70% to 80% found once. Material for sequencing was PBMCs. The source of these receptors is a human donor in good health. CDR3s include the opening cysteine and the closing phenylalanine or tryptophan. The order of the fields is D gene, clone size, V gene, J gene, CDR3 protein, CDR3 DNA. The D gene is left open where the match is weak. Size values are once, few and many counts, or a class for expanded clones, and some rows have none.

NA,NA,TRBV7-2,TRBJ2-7,CASSPRPLPSVYEQYF,TGTGCCAGCAGCCCAAGACCTCTACCTAGTGTCTACGAGCAGTACTTC
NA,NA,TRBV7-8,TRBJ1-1,CASSLDGPFSAEAFF,TGTGCCAGCAGCTTAGATGGGCCTTTTAGCGCTGAAGCTTTCTTT
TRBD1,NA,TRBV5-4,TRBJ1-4,CASSLAGQGTNEKLFF,TGTGCCAGCAGCTTGGCCGGACAGGGAACTAATGAAAAACTGTTTTTT
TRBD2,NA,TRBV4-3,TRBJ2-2,CASSQDRRGSNTGELFF,TGCGCCAGCAGCCAAGATCGGCGGGGGTCGAACACCGGGGAGCTGTTTTTT
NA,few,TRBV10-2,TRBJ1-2,CASKKSDRESYGYTF,TGCGCCAGCAAGAAATCTGACAGAGAAAGCTATGGCTACACCTTC
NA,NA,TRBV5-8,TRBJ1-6,CASSFQGFSPLHF,TGTGCCAGCAGCTTTCAGGGGTTTTCACCCCTCCACTTT
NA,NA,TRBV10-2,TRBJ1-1,CASSDTIEAFF,TGCGCCAGCAGCGACACGATTGAAGCTTTCTTT
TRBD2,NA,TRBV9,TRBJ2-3,CASSETSGDTDTQYF,TGTGCCAGCAGCGAGACTAGCGGGGACACAGATACGCAGTATTTT
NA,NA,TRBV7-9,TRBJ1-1,CASSPRVGVNTEAFF,TGTGCCAGCAGTCCCAGGGTTGGGGTGAACACTGAAGCTTTCTTT
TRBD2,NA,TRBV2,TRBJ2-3,CASRAGRNSGRANTQYF,TGTGCCAGCAGGGCCGGGAGAAATAGCGGGAGGGCCAATACGCAGTATTTT
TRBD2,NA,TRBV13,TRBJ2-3,CASSSGTSGKENTDTQYF,TGTGCCAGCAGCTCGGGGACTAGCGGGAAAGAAAACACAGATACGCAGTATTTT
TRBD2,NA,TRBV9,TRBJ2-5,CASSVGAGGSETQYF,TGTGCCAGCAGCGTAGGGGCGGGAGGCTCAGAGACCCAGTACTTC
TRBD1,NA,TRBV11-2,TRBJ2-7,CASSLGAGGLSPYEQYF,TGTGCCAGCAGCTTAGGGGCAGGGGGCCTTTCGCCCTACGAGCAGTACTTC
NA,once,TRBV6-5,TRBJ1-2,CASSYHDRSYGYTF,TGTGCCAGCAGTTACCATGACAGGAGCTATGGCTACACCTTC
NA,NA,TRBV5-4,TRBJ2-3,CASRPGYSPTDTQYF,TGTGCCAGCAGACCTGGATATAGCCCCACAGATACGCAGTATTTT
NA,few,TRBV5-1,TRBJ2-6,CASSQGGGAGANVLTF,TGCGCCAGCAGCCAAGGGGGGGGAGCTGGGGCCAACGTCCTGACTTTC
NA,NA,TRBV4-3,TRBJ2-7,CASSQDTSSYEQYF,TGCGCCAGCAGCCAAGATACTAGCTCCTACGAGCAGTACTTC
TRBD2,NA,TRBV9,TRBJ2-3,CASSVTPGLTTDTQYF,TGTGCCAGCAGCGTTACACCGGGACTAACCACAGATACGCAGTATTTT
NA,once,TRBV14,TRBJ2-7,CASSQDGPGLDEQYF,TGTGCCAGCAGCCAAGATGGCCCGGGTTTGGACGAGCAGTACTTC
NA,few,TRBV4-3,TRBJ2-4,CASSQDLGRLAKNIQYF,TGCGCCAGCAGCCAAGATCTGGGGCGGTTAGCCAAAAACATTCAGTACTTC
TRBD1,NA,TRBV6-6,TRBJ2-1,CASRVTRDRHNEQFF,TGTGCCAGCAGGGTGACCCGGGACAGACACAATGAGCAGTTCTTC
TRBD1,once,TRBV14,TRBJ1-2,CASSRTGSGYTF,TGTGCCAGCAGCAGGACAGGCTCTGGCTACACCTTC
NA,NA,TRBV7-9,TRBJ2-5,CASSLEDFGTQYF,TGTGCCAGCAGCTTAGAAGATTTCGGGACCCAGTACTTC
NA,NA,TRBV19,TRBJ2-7,CATGLGADEQYF,TGTGCCACCGGATTGGGGGCCGACGAGCAGTACTTC
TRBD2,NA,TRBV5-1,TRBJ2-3,CASSIRSGGIDTQYF,TGCGCCAGCAGCATTCGAAGCGGGGGGATTGATACGCAGTATTTT
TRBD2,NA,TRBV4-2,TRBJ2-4,CASSQELAIRDIQYF,TGTGCCAGCAGCCAAGAACTAGCGATACGGGACATTCAGTACTTC
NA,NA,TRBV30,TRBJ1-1,CAWKRTLNTEAFF,TGTGCCTGGAAGAGAACCCTGAACACTGAAGCTTTCTTT
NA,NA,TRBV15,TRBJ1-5,CATSRERGSNQPQHF,TGTGCCACCAGCAGAGAACGGGGGTCCAATCAGCCCCAGCATTTT
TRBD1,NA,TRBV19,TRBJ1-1,CASGDSYTEAFF,TGTGCCAGTGGGGACAGCTACACTGAAGCTTTCTTT
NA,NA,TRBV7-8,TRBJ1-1,CASSLKGGYTEAFF,TGTGCCAGCAGCTTAAAAGGGGGTTATACTGAAGCTTTCTTT
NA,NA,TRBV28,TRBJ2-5,CASSPLGQGGRETQYF,TGTGCCAGCAGTCCCCTAGGACAAGGTGGTCGGGAGACCCAGTACTTC
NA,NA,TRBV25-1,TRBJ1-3,CASSEAGISGNTIYF,TGTGCCAGCAGTGAGGCCGGGATCTCTGGAAACACCATATATTTT
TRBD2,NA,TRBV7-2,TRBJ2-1,CASSRERGGVDEQFF,TGTGCCAGCAGCCGAGAGCGGGGGGGCGTAGATGAGCAGTTCTTC
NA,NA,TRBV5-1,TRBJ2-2,CASSLAGNTGELFF,TGCGCCAGCAGCTTGGCAGGGAACACCGGGGAGCTGTTTTTT
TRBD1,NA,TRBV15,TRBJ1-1,CATSIIQGDGTEAFF,TGTGCCACCAGCATAATACAGGGGGACGGCACTGAAGCTTTCTTT
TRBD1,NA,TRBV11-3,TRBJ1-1,CASSTGTGSMNTEAFF,TGTGCCAGCAGCACCGGGACAGGGAGTATGAACACTGAAGCTTTCTTT
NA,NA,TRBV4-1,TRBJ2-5,CASSLDMHSQETQYF,TGCGCCAGCAGCCTCGACATGCACAGCCAAGAGACCCAGTACTTC